Shown below are 3 T cell receptor beta chains from a single sample sequenced in a study of post-analysis software for immune sequencing data. Study conclusions and caveats: Four or five TRBV segments (TRBV5-6, TRBV5-1 and TRBV20-1 among them) occurred more frequently in patients than in controls.

No antigen has been assigned to these receptors. Libraries were made from TCR beta cDNA, and they carried unique molecular identifiers. TCRdb recomputed calls from the PCR reads with MiXCR, one row per CDR3 protein. The sample has 150,000 to 200,000 distinct CDR3 sequences, around 30% seen once; the top ten hold more than 1.3%. Material: blood. These receptors all stem from a girl aged 10-17 years with multiple sclerosis.

This clonotype was detected ten times or more. CDR3 DNA sequence: TGTGCCAGCAGTTCAAGAGATTGGCGCTATCGGCACTACGAGCAGTACTTC. It translates to CASSSRDWRYRHYEQYF. The chain is built from TRBV28 and TRBJ2-7; D not resolved. The germline V gene has CDR1 MDHEN and CDR2 SYDVKM. The CDR3 extends over 17 amino acids. V was pared by 4 bases and J by 3 bases, with 22 bases between. Based on the CDR3 plus reference TRBV28 and TRBJ2-7, the full variable domain is DVKVTQSSRYLVKRTGEKVFLECVQDMDHENMFWYRQDPGLGLRLIYFSYDVKMKEKGDIPEGYSVSREKKERFSLILESASTNQTSMYLCASSSRDWRYRHYEQYFGPGTRLTVT.

This clonotype occurred many times. The gene calls are TRBV9 and TRBJ2-5; D is undetermined. Germline V gene data show CDR1 as SGDLS and CDR2 as YYNGEE. This CDR3 is 14 amino acids long. Trimming cost V 7 bases and J 0 bases, with 13 bases left between them. The CDR3 DNA reads TGTGCCAGCCGTAGCCGCTCGTACCAAGAGACCCAGTACTTC. Translating gives CASRSRSYQETQYF. The whole variable domain, remainder taken from reference TRBV9 and TRBJ2-5, is DSGVTQTPKHLITATGQRVTLRCSPRSGDLSVYWYQQSLDQGLQFLIQYYNGEERAKGNILERFSAQQFPDLHSELNLSSLELGDSALYFCASRSRSYQETQYFGPGTRLLVL.

In the case of this clonotype: This clone may be a read error of a much larger clone one base away. CDR3 DNA: TGCAGCTACAAAGGGCCCGGAGGGTACGACCAGTACTTC. Its translation is CSYKGPGGYDQYF. The chain recombines TRBV29-1 with TRBJ2-5, with TRBD2 as a possible D gene (6 bases). Germline CDR1 SQVTM, CDR2 ANQGSEA. This CDR3 comprises 13 residues. Trimming stripped 8 bases from V and 10 bases from J, with 23 bases between.